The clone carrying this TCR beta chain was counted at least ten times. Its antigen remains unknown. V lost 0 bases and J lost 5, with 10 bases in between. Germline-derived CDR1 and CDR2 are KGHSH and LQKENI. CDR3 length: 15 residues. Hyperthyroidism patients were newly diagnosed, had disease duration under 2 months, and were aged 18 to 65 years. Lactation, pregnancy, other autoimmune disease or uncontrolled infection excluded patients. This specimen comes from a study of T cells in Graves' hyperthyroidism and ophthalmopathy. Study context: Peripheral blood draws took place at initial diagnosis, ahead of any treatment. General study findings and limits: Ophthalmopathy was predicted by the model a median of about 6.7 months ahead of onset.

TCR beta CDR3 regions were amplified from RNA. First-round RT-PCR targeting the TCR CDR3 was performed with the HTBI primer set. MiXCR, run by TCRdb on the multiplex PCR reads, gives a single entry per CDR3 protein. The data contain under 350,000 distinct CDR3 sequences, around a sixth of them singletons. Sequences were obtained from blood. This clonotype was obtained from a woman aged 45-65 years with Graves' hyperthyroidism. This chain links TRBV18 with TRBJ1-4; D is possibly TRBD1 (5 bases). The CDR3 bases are TGTGCCAGCTCACCACCAAGACAGCTGAATGAAAAACTGTTTTTT. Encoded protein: CASSPPRQLNEKLFF. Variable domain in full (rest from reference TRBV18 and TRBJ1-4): NAGVMQNPRHLVRRRGQEARLRCSPMKGHSHVYWYRQLPEEGLKFMVYLQKENIIDESGMPKERFSAEFPKEGPSILRIQQVVRGDSAAYFCASSPPRQLNEKLFFGSGTQLSVL.